This is a list of T cell receptor beta chains from one sample in a study of cytomegalovirus exposure and HLA in healthy donors. Data came from immunoSEQ multiplex PCR; TCRdb stores just in-frame clones and leaves some out. The sample shows 80,000 to 100,000 clones, over 75% of them seen only once. The specimen was PBMCs. The receptors shown here come from a female donor in good health and CMV-seropositive. CDR3s include the opening cysteine and the closing phenylalanine or tryptophan. A D gene is named only where the DNA matches it firmly. Clone size is shown for a subset of rows, as once, few, many or a class of expanded clone.

>14|TRBJ1-1|TRBV18|NA|NA
CASSPVAGNTEAFF
TGTGCCAGCTCACCAGTTGCAGGGAACACTGAAGCTTTCTTT
>15|TRBJ2-1|TRBV5-4|NA|TRBD2
CASSPGTSGSGGEFF
TGTGCCAGCAGCCCAGGGACTAGCGGGTCAGGGGGGGAGTTCTTC
>18|TRBJ2-1|TRBV7-6|few|TRBD2
CASSLRGGGAFSYNEQFF
TGTGCCAGCAGCTTACGAGGCGGGGGGGCCTTTTCCTACAATGAGCAGTTCTTC
>13|TRBJ2-1|TRBV4-2|once|NA
CASTAAVPSEQFF
TGTGCCAGCACCGCTGCGGTGCCGAGCGAGCAGTTCTTC
>15|TRBJ2-1|TRBV5-1|NA|NA
CASSPQGSSYNEQFF
TGCGCCAGCAGCCCGCAGGGGAGCTCCTACAATGAGCAGTTCTTC
>15|TRBJ1-6|TRBV27|NA|NA
CASSPNRRLNSPLHF
TGTGCCAGCAGTCCAAACAGGAGATTAAATTCACCCCTCCACTTT
>13|TRBJ1-1|TRBV19|NA|NA
CASSTTGMTEAFF
TGTGCCAGTAGCACCACAGGGATGACTGAAGCTTTCTTT
>13|TRBJ1-1|TRBV7-9|few|NA
CASSLGWGRGAFF
TGTGCCAGCAGCTTAGGATGGGGAAGGGGAGCTTTCTTT
>13|TRBJ2-7|TRBV7-7|NA|NA
CASSPLGSHEQYF
TGTGCCAGCAGCCCTCTTGGGAGCCACGAGCAGTACTTC
>14|TRBJ1-2|TRBV6-1|few|TRBD1
CASSVDRGRGGYTF
TGTGCCAGCAGCGTTGACAGGGGGCGCGGTGGCTACACCTTC
>16|TRBJ2-5|TRBV27|few|TRBD2
CASSLGLAGGRETQYF
TGTGCCAGCAGTTTAGGGCTAGCGGGAGGTAGGGAGACCCAGTACTTC
>15|TRBJ2-1|TRBV6-5|few|TRBD2
CASSYLGGAHNEQFF
TGTGCCAGCAGTTACCTCGGGGGGGCCCACAATGAGCAGTTCTTC
>12|TRBJ1-2|TRBV11-1|NA|NA
CASSSSLFGYTF
TGTGCCAGCAGCTCCTCTTTGTTTGGCTACACCTTC
>16|TRBJ1-5|TRBV19|NA|NA
CASSPLPQGGSQPQHF
TGTGCCAGTAGTCCCCTCCCCCAGGGTGGAAGTCAGCCCCAGCATTTT
>15|TRBJ1-3|TRBV5-4|NA|TRBD1
CASSLQGGVGNTIYF
TGTGCCAGCTCGCTACAGGGGGGAGTTGGAAACACCATATATTTT
>14|TRBJ1-2|TRBV5-1|NA|TRBD1
CASSTQGAVNGYTF
TGCGCCAGCAGCACCCAGGGGGCGGTTAATGGCTACACCTTC
>12|TRBJ2-1|TRBV28|NA|NA
CASSDSYNEQFF
TGTGCCAGCAGTGACAGTTACAATGAGCAGTTCTTC
>12|TRBJ2-7|TRBV6-5|NA|NA
CASSTGPYEQYF
TGTGCCAGCAGTACAGGGCCCTACGAGCAGTACTTC
>18|TRBJ2-7|TRBV21-1|NA|NA
CASSKVDRTGGHPYEQYF
TGTGCCAGCAGCAAAGTTGATCGGACAGGGGGACATCCCTACGAGCAGTACTTC
>14|TRBJ2-7|TRBV11-2|once|TRBD1
CASSFLDRAYEQYF
TGTGCCAGCAGCTTCTTGGACAGGGCGTACGAGCAGTACTTC
>18|TRBJ2-3|TRBV29-1|NA|TRBD1
CSVEGTTFGTGEADTQYF
TGCAGCGTTGAAGGGACCACCTTCGGGACAGGGGAGGCAGATACGCAGTATTTT
>14|TRBJ2-7|TRBV19|NA|TRBD1
CASSLDRYSYEQYF
TGTGCCAGTAGCCTGGACAGGTACTCCTACGAGCAGTACTTC
>14|TRBJ2-7|TRBV11-2|NA|NA
CASSLFTVSYEQYF
TGTGCCAGCAGCTTATTTACGGTATCCTACGAGCAGTACTTC
>14|TRBJ2-1|TRBV18|NA|NA
CASSPSVSYNEQFF
TGTGCCAGCTCACCGTCGGTATCCTACAATGAGCAGTTCTTC
>15|TRBJ2-3|TRBV18|NA|TRBD2
CASSPSRAGKDTQYF
TGTGCCAGCTCACCATCGAGAGCGGGGAAAGATACGCAGTATTTT
>14|TRBJ2-7|TRBV5-4|NA|NA
CASSLDRTSYEQYF
TGTGCCAGCAGCTTAGACAGAACCTCCTACGAGCAGTACTTC
>17|TRBJ1-6|TRBV5-1|NA|TRBD1
CASRLGDRGPNNSPLHF
TGCGCCAGCCGCTTGGGGGACAGGGGGCCAAATAATTCACCCCTCCACTTT
>15|TRBJ1-5|TRBV2|NA|TRBD1
CASRETGGEGQPQHF
TGTGCCAGCAGAGAGACAGGGGGCGAGGGTCAGCCCCAGCATTTT
>14|TRBJ2-7|TRBV28|NA|TRBD1
CASIQNRGPYEQYF
TGTGCCAGCATCCAGAACAGGGGGCCCTACGAGCAGTACTTC
>16|TRBJ1-3|TRBV6-6|NA|NA
CASSYLRELSGNTIYF
TGTGCCAGCAGTTACCTCAGGGAACTCTCTGGAAACACCATATATTTT
>16|TRBJ1-1|TRBV21-1|NA|NA
CASSKGHRGRDTEAFF
TGTGCCAGCAGCAAAGGACACAGGGGGCGGGACACTGAAGCTTTCTTT
>14|TRBJ2-3|TRBV6-5|NA|TRBD2
CASRVGLATDTQYF
TGTGCCAGCAGGGTCGGACTAGCTACAGATACGCAGTATTTT
>17|TRBJ1-5|TRBV5-7|NA|NA
CASSSKIAGPSNQPQHF
TGTGCCAGCAGCTCAAAAATCGCGGGACCGTCCAATCAGCCCCAGCATTTT
>12|TRBJ2-7|TRBV2|once|NA
CASSEFGREQYF
TGTGCCAGCAGTGAATTCGGGAGAGAGCAGTACTTC
>15|TRBJ1-1|TRBV19|NA|NA
CASSIGGLGNTEAFF
TGTGCCAGTAGTATAGGGGGACTCGGGAACACTGAAGCTTTCTTT
>15|TRBJ2-5|TRBV6-5|NA|NA
CASSYGRVDVETQYF
TGTGCCAGCAGTTACGGGCGAGTTGACGTTGAGACCCAGTACTTC
>16|TRBJ1-1|TRBV10-3|few|TRBD1
CAISVGDRGRRTEAFF
TGTGCCATCAGTGTGGGGGACAGGGGGCGCCGGACTGAAGCTTTCTTT
>13|TRBJ2-5|TRBV7-9|NA|TRBD2
CASVPGGKETQYF
TGTGCCAGCGTCCCGGGGGGTAAGGAGACCCAGTACTTC
>14|TRBJ1-1|TRBV11-2|NA|TRBD1
CASNPGQGNTEAFF
TGTGCCAGCAACCCGGGACAGGGGAACACTGAAGCTTTCTTT
>12|TRBJ2-1|TRBV10-3|NA|TRBD2
CAIKPSGNEQFF
TGTGCCATCAAGCCTAGCGGGAATGAGCAGTTCTTC
>14|TRBJ2-5|TRBV2|NA|NA
CASNRIRTKETQYF
TGTGCCAGCAATAGGATTCGGACAAAAGAGACCCAGTACTTC
>14|TRBJ2-7|TRBV7-9|NA|TRBD1
CASSPDRVNYEQYF
TGTGCCAGCAGCCCGGACAGGGTGAACTACGAGCAGTACTTC